Each of the 28 T cell receptor beta chains below was sequenced from the same sample in a study of cytotoxic CD8 clonotypes in ibrutinib-treated CLL. The method was immunoSEQ multiplex PCR; TCRdb's version includes in-frame clones alone and lacks a portion of them. The data hold roughly 170,000 clones, with more than 80% observed a single time. The sequencing here drew on PBMCs, taken after 24 months of ibrutinib treatment. Every receptor here comes from a human donor with chronic lymphocytic leukemia.

The chain carries TRBV5-1 and TRBJ2-5; D gene unclear. V dropped 0 bases and J dropped 12 bases, with 12 bases sitting between them. In germline, CDR1 is SGHRS, CDR2 YFSETQ. This CDR3 is 12 amino acids long. CDR3 residues: CASSLGEGREYF. CDR3 DNA sequence: TGCGCCAGCAGCTTGGGGGAAGGGCGTGAGTACTTC.

The J gene is TRBJ1-2, the V gene TRBV6-1; D gene unclear. Trimming removed 4 bases at V and 4 bases at J, with 13 bases between. This CDR3 region has 14 residues. From germline, CDR1 is MNHNS and CDR2 SASEGT. CDR3 DNA: TGTGCCAGCAGTGTTAGTTCTGCCTTCTATGGCTACACCTTC. It yields the protein CASSVSSAFYGYTF.

The CDR3: CASSELGGRAYEQYF. The DNA of the CDR3 is TGTGCCAGCAGTGAACTTGGAGGGAGGGCCTACGAGCAGTACTTC. The chain combines TRBV6-1 with TRBJ2-7; 7 bases are shared with TRBD2. V lost 2 bases and J lost 2; bases outside the gene matches: 6. Per the germline V gene, CDR1 is MNHNS and CDR2 is SASEGT. CDR3 length: 15 residues.

The chain uses TRBV7-2 and TRBJ1-4; D not resolved. Germline CDR1 and CDR2: SGHTA and FQGNSA. The CDR3 is 14 residues long. Between the trimmed V and J ends, which lost 3 bases and 4 bases, there was a span of 9 bases. CDR3: CASSFGYGNEKLFF. The CDR3 nucleotides are TGTGCCAGCAGCTTTGGGTATGGTAATGAAAAACTGTTTTTT.

This chain uses TRBV4-2 with TRBJ2-1, with D possibly matching TRBD1 (5 bases). The CDR3 has 16 amino acids. V was trimmed by 0 bases and J by 7 bases, leaving 16 bases between them. Germline V lookup: CDR1 LGHNA, CDR2 YNFKEQ. CDR3 sequence: CASSQDIGRAGNEQFF. CDR3 coding DNA: TGTGCCAGCAGCCAAGATATCGGCAGGGCCGGGAATGAGCAGTTCTTC.

This sequence joins TRBV9 and TRBJ1-6; maybe TRBD1 (5 bases). Germline values: CDR1 SGDLS, CDR2 YYNGEE. Trimming removed 4 bases at V and 10 bases at J, with 21 bases between. CDR3 length: 16 residues. CDR3 region: CASSPVGGVAVSPLHF. In DNA, the CDR3 is TGTGCCAGCAGCCCGGTGGGGGGGGTCGCCGTGTCACCCCTCCACTTT.

The chain carries TRBV4-2 and TRBJ1-6; no clear D. The germline CDR1 and CDR2 sequences are LGHNA and YNFKEQ. This CDR3 has 15 amino acids. V was trimmed by 1 base and J by 16 bases, leaving 20 bases between them. The DNA for the CDR3 is TGTGCCAGCAGCCAAGGACCCATGGCCGGTATTCAACTCCACTTT. Amino acid sequence: CASSQGPMAGIQLHF.

The chain combines TRBV7-9 with TRBJ1-1, with 9 bases aligning to TRBD1. CDR3 size: 14 residues. Germline assignment: CDR1 SEHNR and CDR2 FQNEAQ (reference sequence). J gave up 5 bases and V 3 bases, and 4 bases lay outside the gene matches. CDR3 in amino acids: CASSFPGQGTEAFF. In DNA form, the CDR3 reads TGTGCCAGCAGCTTTCCGGGACAGGGTACTGAAGCTTTCTTT. The full variable domain, completed using reference TRBV7-9 and TRBJ1-1, is DTGVSQNPRHKITKRGQNVTFRCDPISEHNRLYWYRQTLGQGPEFLTYFQNEAQLEKSRLLSDRFSAERPKGSFSTLEIQRTEQGDSAMYLCASSFPGQGTEAFFGQGTRLTVV.

J is TRBJ1-3 and V is TRBV7-2, with TRBD1 identical over 10 bases. J was trimmed by 5 bases and V by 5 bases; bases with no gene match: 3. The CDR3 contains 14 residues. CDR1 is SGHTA, CDR2 FQGNSA, per germline. The CDR3 spells CASSPGQGRNTIYF. CDR3 bases: TGTGCCAGCAGCCCGGGACAGGGGAGAAACACCATATATTTT.

The CDR3 sequence: CASSTSGSNTEAFF. The CDR3 region has the DNA TGTGCCAGCTCTACTTCCGGTTCGAACACTGAAGCTTTCTTT. The rearrangement uses TRBV6-5 and TRBJ1-1; D gene unclear. The CDR3 has 14 amino acids. From germline, CDR1 is MNHEY and CDR2 SVGAGI. V lost 8 bases to trimming and J lost 1 base, with 14 bases between them.

This chain connects TRBV9 to TRBJ2-3; 10 nucleotides line up with TRBD2. J gave up 0 bases and V 0 bases, and 10 bases lay outside the gene matches. This CDR3 comprises 19 residues. CDR1 is SGDLS, CDR2 YYNGEE, per germline. This CDR3 is CASSVEGSGRALSTDTQYF. The CDR3 nucleotides read TGTGCCAGCAGCGTAGAGGGAAGCGGGAGGGCCCTCAGCACAGATACGCAGTATTTT.

The CDR3 DNA reads as TGTGCCAGCAGCTTACGCCTAGCGGGATACTACGAGCAGTACTTC. This codes for CASSLRLAGYYEQYF. V usage is TRBV7-2 and J usage is TRBJ2-7; 9 nucleotides match TRBD2. Germline CDR1 reads SGHTA; CDR2 reads FQGNSA. The CDR3 has 15 amino acids. J was trimmed by 3 bases and V by 2 bases; bases with no gene match: 5.

This clone was counted ten times or more. The rearrangement links TRBV7-2 to TRBJ1-5, with D uncertain. CDR1 is SGHTA, CDR2 FQGNSA, per germline. CDR3 length equals 15 residues. Deletions cut 4 bases from V and 2 bases from J, with 12 bases between. The CDR3 DNA reads TGTGCCAGCAGCTCTAAAGCTGGCGGCAATCAGCCCCAGCATTTT. Translated, it gives CASSSKAGGNQPQHF.

The chain employs TRBV14 and TRBJ2-1; D is ambiguous. Between the trimmed V and J ends, which lost 4 bases and 0 bases, there was a span of 10 bases. This CDR3 has 15 amino acids. Germline V gene data show CDR1 as SGHDN and CDR2 as FVKESK. CDR3 sequence reads: CASSPTLSSYNEQFF. CDR3 in DNA: TGTGCCAGCAGCCCGACATTGAGCTCCTACAATGAGCAGTTCTTC.

The chain uses TRBV14 and TRBJ2-7; D ambiguous. The CDR3 is 13 residues long. Between the trimmed V and J ends, which lost 1 base and 6 bases, there was a span of 10 bases. Germline V CDR1 and CDR2: SGHDN, FVKESK. The DNA of the CDR3 is TGTGCCAGCAGCCAAGTTGGCGATCGCGAGCAGTACTTC. It encodes CASSQVGDREQYF. Looking up the rest from reference TRBV14 and TRBJ2-7 gives the full variable domain: EAGVTQFPSHSVIEKGQTVTLRCDPISGHDNLYWYRRVMGKEIKFLLHFVKESKQDESGMPNNRFLAERTGGTYSTLKVQPAELEDSGVYFCASSQVGDREQYFGPGTRLTVT.

This clone was picked up one time. The chain joins TRBV5-4 to TRBJ2-3; either TRBD1 or TRBD2 may fit D (6 bases each). Germline V gives CDR1 SGHNT, CDR2 YYREEE (reference sequence). CDR3 length: 14 residues. V was trimmed by 4 bases and J by 6 bases, leaving 15 bases between them. CDR3 sequence: CASSVPGAKDTQYF. The CDR3 region has the DNA TGTGCCAGCAGCGTACCGGGGGCGAAGGATACGCAGTATTTT.

In this sample, this clone turned up once. Here the CDR3 reads CASHERTRGDTQYF. The CDR3 DNA is TGTGCCAGCCACGAAAGGACTAGAGGAGATACGCAGTATTTT. The chain combines TRBV18 with TRBJ2-3; 7 bases map to TRBD2. The V gene end was trimmed by 8 bases and the J gene end by 5 bases; junction bases not matched to a gene: 10. The CDR3 consists of 14 residues. Germline lookup yields CDR1 KGHSH and CDR2 LQKENI.

The chain uses TRBV11-2 and TRBJ2-1; D is unresolved. Trimming removed 5 bases at V and 0 bases at J, with 14 bases between. CDR1 is SGHAT and CDR2 is FQNNGV in the germline V gene. The CDR3 consists of 16 residues. The CDR3 here is CASSLGLRSSYNEQFF. CDR3 sequence (DNA): TGTGCCAGCAGCCTAGGGCTTCGAAGCTCCTACAATGAGCAGTTCTTC.

The CDR3: CASSSSTGEQFF. The CDR3 DNA follows: TGTGCCAGCAGCTCGAGTACGGGTGAGCAGTTCTTC. This sequence joins TRBV7-3 and TRBJ2-1, with D unresolved. Germline V CDR1 and CDR2: SGHTA, FQGTGA. The CDR3 spans 12 residues. V shed 4 bases and J shed 9 bases, with 10 bases lying between them.

This rearrangement joins TRBV7-9 to TRBJ1-4; D is unclear. CDR1 is SEHNR and CDR2 is FQNEAQ in the germline V gene (reference sequence). Trimming took 2 bases from V and 0 from J, leaving 7 bases between them. This CDR3 region has 15 residues. The CDR3 sequence: CASSLTAATNEKLFF. The DNA of the CDR3 is TGTGCCAGCAGCTTAACGGCTGCAACTAATGAAAAACTGTTTTTT.

This clone was seen only a few times. The chain carries TRBV14 and TRBJ2-3, with D tentatively TRBD2 (6 bases). CDR1 and CDR2 from the germline V gene are SGHDN and FVKESK. V dropped 2 bases and J dropped 8 bases, with 14 bases sitting between them. The CDR3 totals 14 residues. CDR3 DNA: TGTGCCAGCAGCCAACTCCTCGGGGGAGGTACGCAGTATTTT. This gives the protein CASSQLLGGGTQYF.

This chain links TRBV9 with TRBJ1-1; 7 bases match TRBD1. This CDR3 is built from 16 residues. The germline gives CDR1 SGDLS, CDR2 YYNGEE. The V segment lost 1 base and the J segment 8 bases; nucleotides outside the gene matches: 14. CDR3 in amino acids: CASSVQVGGAGAEAFF. In DNA form, the CDR3 reads TGTGCCAGCAGCGTACAGGTAGGGGGCGCGGGTGCCGAAGCTTTCTTT.

This chain's CDR3 is CATEGGEQYF. The CDR3 DNA reads TGTGCCACGGAGGGGGGCGAGCAGTACTTC. The chain uses TRBV19 and TRBJ2-7; tentatively, D is TRBD1 or TRBD2 (6 bases each). There are 10 residues in the CDR3. The germline CDR1 and CDR2 sequences are LNHDA and SQIVND (reference sequence). V dropped 10 bases and J dropped 6 bases, with 10 bases sitting between them.

This chain connects TRBV7-9 to TRBJ2-3; a weak D match, TRBD2 (5 bases). The length of the CDR3 is 16 residues. V was pared by 4 bases and J by 12 bases, with 26 bases between. In germline, CDR1 is SEHNR, CDR2 FQNEAQ (reference sequence). Here the CDR3 reads CASSSSLGLAGYSQYF. The CDR3 nucleotides are TGTGCCAGCAGCTCCAGCCTCGGACTTGCAGGATATTCTCAGTATTTT.

The chain employs TRBV11-2 and TRBJ2-5; no clear D. The germline V gene encodes CDR1 SGHAT and CDR2 FQNNGV. The ends were cut back, 6 bases at V and 5 bases at J, with 19 bases in the middle. This CDR3 is 15 amino acids long. This chain's CDR3 is CASSHSVWDIETQYF. DNA of the CDR3: TGTGCCAGCAGTCACTCTGTATGGGATATCGAGACCCAGTACTTC.

The rearrangement links TRBV6-6 to TRBJ1-5; D is ambiguous. The CDR3 extends over 16 amino acids. Per germline, CDR1 MNHNY and CDR2 SVGAGI (reference sequence). The V end lost 6 bases, the J end lost 0 bases, and 15 bases lay between the germline ends. Here the CDR3 DNA reads TGTGCCAGCAGCCTTACCGACGGGGATAGCAATCAGCCCCAGCATTTT. Encoded protein: CASSLTDGDSNQPQHF.

The chain couples TRBV7-6 to TRBJ2-6; D is unclear. The V gene lost 5 bases and the J gene lost 2 bases, with 7 bases spanning the gap. The CDR3 contains 14 residues. CDR1 is SGHVS and CDR2 is FNYEAQ in the germline V gene. CDR3: CASSPSPGANVLTF. CDR3 DNA: TGTGCCAGCAGCCCAAGTCCTGGGGCCAACGTCCTGACTTTC.

V gene TRBV27 combines with J gene TRBJ2-7, with TRBD1 identical over 11 bases. CDR3 length: 14 amino acids. The germline gives CDR1 MNHEY, CDR2 SMNVEV (reference sequence). J gave up 3 bases and V 7 bases, and 5 bases lay outside the gene matches. The CDR3 bases are TGTGCCAGCACCCGGGACAGGGGGAGCTACGAGCAGTACTTC. Residues: CASTRDRGSYEQYF.